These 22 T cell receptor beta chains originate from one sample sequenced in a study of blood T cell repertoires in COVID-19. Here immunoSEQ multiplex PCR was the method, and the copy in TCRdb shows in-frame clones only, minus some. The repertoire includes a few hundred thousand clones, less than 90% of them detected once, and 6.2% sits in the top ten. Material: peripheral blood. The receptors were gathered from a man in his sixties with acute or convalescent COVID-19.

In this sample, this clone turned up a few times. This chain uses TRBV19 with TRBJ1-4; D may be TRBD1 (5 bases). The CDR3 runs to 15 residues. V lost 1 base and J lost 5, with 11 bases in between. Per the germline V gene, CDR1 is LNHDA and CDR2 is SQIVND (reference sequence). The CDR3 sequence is CASSIGGARNEKLFF. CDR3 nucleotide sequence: TGTGCCAGTAGTATAGGCGGGGCTCGCAATGAAAAACTGTTTTTT. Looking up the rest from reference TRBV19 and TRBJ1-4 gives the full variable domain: DGGITQSPKYLFRKEGQNVTLSCEQNLNHDAMYWYRQDPGQGLRLIYYSQIVNDFQKGDIAEGYSVSREKKESFPLTVTSAQKNPTAFYLCASSIGGARNEKLFFGSGTQLSVL.

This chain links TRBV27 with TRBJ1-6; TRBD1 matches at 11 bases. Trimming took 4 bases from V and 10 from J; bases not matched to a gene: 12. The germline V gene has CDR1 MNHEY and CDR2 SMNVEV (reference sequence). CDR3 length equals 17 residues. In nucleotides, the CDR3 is TGTGCCAGCAGTTCACCGGAAAGGACAGGGGGCGGGTCACCCCTCCACTTT. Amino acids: CASSSPERTGGGSPLHF.

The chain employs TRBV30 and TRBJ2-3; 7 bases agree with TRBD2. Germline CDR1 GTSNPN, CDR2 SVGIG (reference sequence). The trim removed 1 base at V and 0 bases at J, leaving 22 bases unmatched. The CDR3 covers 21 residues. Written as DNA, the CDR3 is TGTGCCTGGAGTGGGGGGGGACGCATACCTACAGGAATAGCAAGCACAGATACGCAGTATTTT. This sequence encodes CAWSGGGRIPTGIASTDTQYF.

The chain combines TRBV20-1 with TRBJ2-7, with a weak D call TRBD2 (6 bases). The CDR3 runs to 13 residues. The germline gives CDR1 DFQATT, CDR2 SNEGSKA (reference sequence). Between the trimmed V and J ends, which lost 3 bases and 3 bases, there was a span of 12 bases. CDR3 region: CSASGLSSYEQYF. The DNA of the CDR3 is TGCAGTGCTAGTGGACTAAGTAGCTACGAGCAGTACTTC.

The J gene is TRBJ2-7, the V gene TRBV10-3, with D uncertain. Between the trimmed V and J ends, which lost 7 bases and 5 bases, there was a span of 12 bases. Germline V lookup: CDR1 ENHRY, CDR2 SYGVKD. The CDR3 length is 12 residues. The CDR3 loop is CAIIVAGDEQYF. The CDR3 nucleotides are TGTGCCATCATCGTAGCTGGAGACGAGCAGTACTTC.

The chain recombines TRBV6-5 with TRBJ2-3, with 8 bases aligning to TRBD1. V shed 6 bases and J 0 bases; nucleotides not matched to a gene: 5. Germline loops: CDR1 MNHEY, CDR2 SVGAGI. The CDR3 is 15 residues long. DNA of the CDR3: TGTGCCAGCAGCGGACAGGGACGGAGCACAGATACGCAGTATTTT. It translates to CASSGQGRSTDTQYF.

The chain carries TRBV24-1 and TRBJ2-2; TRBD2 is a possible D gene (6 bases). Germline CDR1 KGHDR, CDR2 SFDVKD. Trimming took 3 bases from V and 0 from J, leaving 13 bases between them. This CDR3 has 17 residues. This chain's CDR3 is CATSDPGGGPNTGELFF. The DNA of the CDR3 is TGTGCCACCAGTGATCCCGGGGGAGGACCGAACACCGGGGAGCTGTTTTTT.

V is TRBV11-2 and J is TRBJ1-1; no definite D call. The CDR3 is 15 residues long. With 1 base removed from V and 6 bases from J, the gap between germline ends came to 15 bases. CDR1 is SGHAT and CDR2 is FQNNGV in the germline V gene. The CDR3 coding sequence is TGTGCCAGCAGCTTAGTTGGGAGCCCTCGGGCTGAAGCTTTCTTT. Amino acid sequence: CASSLVGSPRAEAFF.

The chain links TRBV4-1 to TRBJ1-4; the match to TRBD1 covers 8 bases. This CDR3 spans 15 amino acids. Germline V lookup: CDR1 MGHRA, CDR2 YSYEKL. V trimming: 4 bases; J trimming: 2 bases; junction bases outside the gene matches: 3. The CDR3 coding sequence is TGCGCCAGCAGCCCCAGGGGGCAGACTAATGAAAAACTGTTTTTT. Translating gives CASSPRGQTNEKLFF.

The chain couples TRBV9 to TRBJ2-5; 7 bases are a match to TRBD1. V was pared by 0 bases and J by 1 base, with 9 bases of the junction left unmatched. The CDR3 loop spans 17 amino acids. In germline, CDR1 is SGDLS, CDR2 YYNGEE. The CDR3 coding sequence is TGTGCCAGCAGCGTAGGCCAGTTGGGACAGCCCCAAGAGACCCAGTACTTC. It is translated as CASSVGQLGQPQETQYF.

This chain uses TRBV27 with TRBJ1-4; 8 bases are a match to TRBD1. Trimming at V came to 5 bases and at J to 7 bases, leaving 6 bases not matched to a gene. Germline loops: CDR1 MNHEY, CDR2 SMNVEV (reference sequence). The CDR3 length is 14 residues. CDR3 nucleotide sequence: TGTGCCAGCAGTCTCCAGGGGGCTGGTGAAAAACTGTTTTTT. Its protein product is CASSLQGAGEKLFF.

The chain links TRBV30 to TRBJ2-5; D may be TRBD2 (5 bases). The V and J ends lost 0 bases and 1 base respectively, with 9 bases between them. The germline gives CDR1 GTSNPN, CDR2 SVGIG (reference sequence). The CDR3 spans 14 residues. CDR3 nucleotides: TGTGCCTGGAGTGTCAGTAGCGCCCAAGAGACCCAGTACTTC. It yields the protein CAWSVSSAQETQYF.

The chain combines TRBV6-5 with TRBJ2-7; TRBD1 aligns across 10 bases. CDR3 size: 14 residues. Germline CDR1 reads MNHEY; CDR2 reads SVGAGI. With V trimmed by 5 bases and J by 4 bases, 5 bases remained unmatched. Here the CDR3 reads CASSQTGGLYEQYF. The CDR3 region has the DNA TGTGCCAGCAGTCAGACAGGGGGCCTTTACGAGCAGTACTTC.

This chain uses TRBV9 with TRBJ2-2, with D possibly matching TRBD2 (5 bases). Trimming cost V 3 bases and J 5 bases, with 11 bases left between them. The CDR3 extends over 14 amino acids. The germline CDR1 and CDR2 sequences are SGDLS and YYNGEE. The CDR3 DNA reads TGTGCCAGCAGCGGAATGGGGAGAACCGGGGAGCTGTTTTTT. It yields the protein CASSGMGRTGELFF.

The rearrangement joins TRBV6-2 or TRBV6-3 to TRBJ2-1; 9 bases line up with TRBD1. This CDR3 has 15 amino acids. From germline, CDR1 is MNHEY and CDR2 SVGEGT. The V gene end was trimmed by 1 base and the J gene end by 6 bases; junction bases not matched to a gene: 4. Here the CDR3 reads CASSYYRTGVNEQFF. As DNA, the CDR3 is TGTGCCAGCAGTTACTATAGGACAGGGGTCAATGAGCAGTTCTTC.

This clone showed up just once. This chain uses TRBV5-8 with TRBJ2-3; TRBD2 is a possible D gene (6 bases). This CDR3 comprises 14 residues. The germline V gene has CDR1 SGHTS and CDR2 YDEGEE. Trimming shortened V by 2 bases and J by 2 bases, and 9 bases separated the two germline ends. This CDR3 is CASSFGGTTDTQYF. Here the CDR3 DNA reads TGTGCCAGCAGCTTTGGGGGGACCACAGATACGCAGTATTTT.

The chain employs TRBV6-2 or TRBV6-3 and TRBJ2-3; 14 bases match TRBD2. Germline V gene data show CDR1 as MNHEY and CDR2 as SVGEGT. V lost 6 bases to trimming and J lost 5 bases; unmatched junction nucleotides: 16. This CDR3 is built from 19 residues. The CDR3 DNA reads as TGTGCCAGCAGCCCCGGGAGGGGGGGACTAGCGGGAGAACGAGATACGCAGTATTTT. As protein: CASSPGRGGLAGERDTQYF.

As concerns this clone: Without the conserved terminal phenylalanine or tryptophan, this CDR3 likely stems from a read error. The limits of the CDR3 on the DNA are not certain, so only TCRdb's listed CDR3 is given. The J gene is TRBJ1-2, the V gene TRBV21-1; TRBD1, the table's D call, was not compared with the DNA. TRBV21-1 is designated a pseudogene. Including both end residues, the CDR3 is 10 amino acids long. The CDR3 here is CASSTRTVLS.

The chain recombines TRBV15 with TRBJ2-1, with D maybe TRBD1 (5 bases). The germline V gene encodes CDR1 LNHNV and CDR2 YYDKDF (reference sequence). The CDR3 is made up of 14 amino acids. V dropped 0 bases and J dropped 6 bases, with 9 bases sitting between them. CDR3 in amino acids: CATSRDGAFNEQFF. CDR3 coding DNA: TGTGCCACCAGCAGAGATGGGGCTTTCAATGAGCAGTTCTTC.

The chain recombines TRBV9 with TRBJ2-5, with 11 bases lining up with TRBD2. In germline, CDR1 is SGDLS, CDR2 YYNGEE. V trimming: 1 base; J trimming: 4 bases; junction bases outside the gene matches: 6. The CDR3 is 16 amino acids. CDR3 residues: CASSVSSGRFGETQYF. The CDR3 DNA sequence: TGTGCCAGCAGCGTATCTAGCGGGAGGTTCGGAGAGACCCAGTACTTC.

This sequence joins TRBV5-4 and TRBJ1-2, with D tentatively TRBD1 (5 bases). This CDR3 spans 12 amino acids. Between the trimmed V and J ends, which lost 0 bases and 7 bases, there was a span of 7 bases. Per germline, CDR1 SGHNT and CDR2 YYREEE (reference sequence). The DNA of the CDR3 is TGTGCCAGCAGCTTGGGGGGCGGTGGCTACACCTTC. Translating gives CASSLGGGGYTF.

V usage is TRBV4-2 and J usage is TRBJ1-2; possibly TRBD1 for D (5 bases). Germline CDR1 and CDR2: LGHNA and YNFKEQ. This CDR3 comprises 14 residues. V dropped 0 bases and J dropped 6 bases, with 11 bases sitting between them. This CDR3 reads CASSQDRARDGYTF. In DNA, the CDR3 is TGTGCCAGCAGCCAAGATAGAGCCAGGGATGGCTACACCTTC.